The entry that follows covers one T cell receptor (beta chain) sequence. Its antigen is not identified. This specimen comes from a study of T cells after posttransplantation cyclophosphamide. Findings and caveats of the study: Donor CD8+ memory clones often dominated recipient blood repertoires at later times. TRB clonality was highly associated with recipient CMV seropositivity and reactivation. Blood and skin or GI T cell repertoires showed limited TRB overlap.

The CDR3 sequence is 15 residues long. V gave up 4 bases and J gave up 4 bases; unmatched junction bases: 8. CDR1 is KGHSH and CDR2 is LQKENI in the germline V gene. Generated by immunoSEQ multiplex PCR, the TCRdb table keeps only in-frame clones and is missing some. The sample contains more than 60,000 clones, around 93% of which appear only once. This chain connects TRBV18 to TRBJ2-7, with 9 bases matching TRBD1. The sample comprised PBMCs. The TCR comes from a woman aged 30 to 39 in good health and a related stem cell transplant donor. CDR3 in amino acids: CASSQLQGAAYEQYF. Here the CDR3 DNA reads TGTGCCAGCTCACAACTACAGGGGGCTGCTTACGAGCAGTACTTC.